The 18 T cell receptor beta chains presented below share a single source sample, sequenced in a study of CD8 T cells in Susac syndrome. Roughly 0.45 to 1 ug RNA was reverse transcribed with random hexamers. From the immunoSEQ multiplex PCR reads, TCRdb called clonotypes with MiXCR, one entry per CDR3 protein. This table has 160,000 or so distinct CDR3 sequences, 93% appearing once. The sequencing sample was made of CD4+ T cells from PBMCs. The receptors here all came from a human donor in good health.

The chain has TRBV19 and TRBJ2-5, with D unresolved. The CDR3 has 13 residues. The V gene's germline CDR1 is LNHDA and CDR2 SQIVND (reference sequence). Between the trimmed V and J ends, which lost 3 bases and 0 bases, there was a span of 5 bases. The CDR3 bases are TGTGCCAGTAGTATTTCGTACCAAGAGACCCAGTACTTC. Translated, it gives CASSISYQETQYF.

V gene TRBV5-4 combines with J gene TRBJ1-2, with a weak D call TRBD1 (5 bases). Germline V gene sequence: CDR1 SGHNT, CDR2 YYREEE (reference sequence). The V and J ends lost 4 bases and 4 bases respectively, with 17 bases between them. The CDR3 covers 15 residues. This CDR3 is CASSGGGGAGYGYTF. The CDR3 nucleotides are TGTGCCAGCAGCGGCGGCGGAGGGGCCGGCTATGGCTACACCTTC. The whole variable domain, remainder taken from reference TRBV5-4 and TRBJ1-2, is ETGVTQSPTHLIKTRGQQVTLRCSSQSGHNTVSWYQQALGQGPQFIFQYYREEENGRGNFPPRFSGLQFPNYSSELNVNALELDDSALYLCASSGGGGAGYGYTFGSGTRLTVV.

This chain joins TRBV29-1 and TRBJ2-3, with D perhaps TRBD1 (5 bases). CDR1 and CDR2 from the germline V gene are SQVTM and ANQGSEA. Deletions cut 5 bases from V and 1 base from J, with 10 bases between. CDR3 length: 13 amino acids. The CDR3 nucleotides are TGCAGCGTTCGTCTACAGGGCACAGATACGCAGTATTTT. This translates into CSVRLQGTDTQYF.

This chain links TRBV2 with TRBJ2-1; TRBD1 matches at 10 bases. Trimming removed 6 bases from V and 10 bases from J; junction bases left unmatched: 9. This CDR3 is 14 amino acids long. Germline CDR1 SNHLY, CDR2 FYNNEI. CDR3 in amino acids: CASRRSTGGEEQFF. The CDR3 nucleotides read TGTGCCAGCAGGAGATCGACAGGGGGCGAGGAGCAGTTCTTC.

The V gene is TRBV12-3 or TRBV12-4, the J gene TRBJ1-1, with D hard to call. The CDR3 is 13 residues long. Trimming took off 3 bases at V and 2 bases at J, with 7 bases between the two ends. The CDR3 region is CASSFYSNTEAFF. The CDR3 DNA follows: TGTGCCAGCAGTTTTTACAGCAACACTGAAGCTTTCTTT.

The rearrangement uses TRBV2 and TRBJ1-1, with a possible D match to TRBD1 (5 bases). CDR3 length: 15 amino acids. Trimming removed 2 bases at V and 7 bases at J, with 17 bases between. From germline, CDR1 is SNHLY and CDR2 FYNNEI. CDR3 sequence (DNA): TGTGCCAGCAGTGAACGAGGGGTAGGGGAAGGTGAAGCTTTCTTT. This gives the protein CASSERGVGEGEAFF.

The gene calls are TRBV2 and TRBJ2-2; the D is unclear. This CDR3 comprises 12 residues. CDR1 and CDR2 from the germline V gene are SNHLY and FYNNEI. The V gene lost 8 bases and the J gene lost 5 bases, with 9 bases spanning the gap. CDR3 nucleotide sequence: TGTGCCAGCGCTGTCGATACCGGGGAGCTGTTTTTT. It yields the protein CASAVDTGELFF.

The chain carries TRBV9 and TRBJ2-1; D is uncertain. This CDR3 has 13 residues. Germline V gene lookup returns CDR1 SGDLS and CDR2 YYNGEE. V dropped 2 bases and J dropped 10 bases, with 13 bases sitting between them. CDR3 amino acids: CASSVDLKREQFF. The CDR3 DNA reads TGTGCCAGCAGCGTCGACCTGAAGCGAGAGCAGTTCTTC. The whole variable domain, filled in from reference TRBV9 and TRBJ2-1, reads DSGVTQTPKHLITATGQRVTLRCSPRSGDLSVYWYQQSLDQGLQFLIQYYNGEERAKGNILERFSAQQFPDLHSELNLSSLELGDSALYFCASSVDLKREQFFGPGTRLTVL.

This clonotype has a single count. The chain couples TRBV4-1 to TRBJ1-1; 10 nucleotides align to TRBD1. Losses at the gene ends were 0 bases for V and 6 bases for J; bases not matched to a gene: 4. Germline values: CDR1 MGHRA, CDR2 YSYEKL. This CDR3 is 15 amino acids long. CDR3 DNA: TGCGCCAGCAGCCAAGATAGGGACAGGGGCTCTGAAGCTTTCTTT. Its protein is CASSQDRDRGSEAFF.

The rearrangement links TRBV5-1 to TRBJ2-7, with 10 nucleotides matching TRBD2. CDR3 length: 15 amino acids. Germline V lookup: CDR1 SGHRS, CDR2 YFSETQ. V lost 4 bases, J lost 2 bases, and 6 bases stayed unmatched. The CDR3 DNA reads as TGCGCCAGCAGCGCCCCAAGCGGGGGGGCCTACGAGCAGTACTTC. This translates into CASSAPSGGAYEQYF.

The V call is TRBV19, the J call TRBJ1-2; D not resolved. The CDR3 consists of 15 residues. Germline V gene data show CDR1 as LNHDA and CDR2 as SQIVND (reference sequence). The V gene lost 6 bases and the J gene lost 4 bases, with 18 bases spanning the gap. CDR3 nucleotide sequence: TGTGCCAGTAGGGGCGAAGGAAGTGCAAGCTATGGCTACACCTTC. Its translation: CASRGEGSASYGYTF. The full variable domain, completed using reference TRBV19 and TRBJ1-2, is DGGITQSPKYLFRKEGQNVTLSCEQNLNHDAMYWYRQDPGQGLRLIYYSQIVNDFQKGDIAEGYSVSREKKESFPLTVTSAQKNPTAFYLCASRGEGSASYGYTFGSGTRLTVV.

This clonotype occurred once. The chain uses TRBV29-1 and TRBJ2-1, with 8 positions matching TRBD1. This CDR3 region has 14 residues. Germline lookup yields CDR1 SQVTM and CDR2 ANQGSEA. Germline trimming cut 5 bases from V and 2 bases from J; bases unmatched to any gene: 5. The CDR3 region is CSVSQGAPYNEQFF. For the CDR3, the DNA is TGCAGCGTTTCGCAGGGGGCCCCCTACAATGAGCAGTTCTTC.

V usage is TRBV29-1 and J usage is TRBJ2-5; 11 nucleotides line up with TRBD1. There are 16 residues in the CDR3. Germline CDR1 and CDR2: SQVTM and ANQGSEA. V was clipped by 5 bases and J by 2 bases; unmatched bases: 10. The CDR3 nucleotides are TGCAGCGTTTCGGGACAGGGGGGATTTTTTCAAGAGACCCAGTACTTC. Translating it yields CSVSGQGGFFQETQYF.

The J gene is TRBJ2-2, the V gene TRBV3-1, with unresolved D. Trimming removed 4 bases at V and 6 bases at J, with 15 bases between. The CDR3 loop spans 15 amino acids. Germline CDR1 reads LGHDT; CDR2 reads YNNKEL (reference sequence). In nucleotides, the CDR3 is TGTGCCAGCAGCCCATCTCTCCAGTCCGCCGGGGAGCTGTTTTTT. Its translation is CASSPSLQSAGELFF.

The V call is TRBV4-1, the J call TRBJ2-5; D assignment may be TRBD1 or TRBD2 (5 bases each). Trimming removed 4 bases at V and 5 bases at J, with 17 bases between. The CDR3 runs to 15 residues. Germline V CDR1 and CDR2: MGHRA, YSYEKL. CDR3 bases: TGCGCCAGCAGCCCCGCCCGAGGGGCAGGGGAGACCCAGTACTTC. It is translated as CASSPARGAGETQYF.

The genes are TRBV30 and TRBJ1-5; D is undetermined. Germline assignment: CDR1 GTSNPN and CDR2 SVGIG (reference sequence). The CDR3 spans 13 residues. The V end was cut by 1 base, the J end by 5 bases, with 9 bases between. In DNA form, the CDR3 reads TGTGCCTGGAGTGGGCAGAATGATCAGCCCCAGCATTTT. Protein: CAWSGQNDQPQHF.

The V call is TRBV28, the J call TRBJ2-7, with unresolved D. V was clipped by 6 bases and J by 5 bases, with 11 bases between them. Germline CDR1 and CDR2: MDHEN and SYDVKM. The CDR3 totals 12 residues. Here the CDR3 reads CASSRSVDEQYF. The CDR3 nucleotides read TGTGCCAGCAGCCGATCCGTTGACGAGCAGTACTTC.

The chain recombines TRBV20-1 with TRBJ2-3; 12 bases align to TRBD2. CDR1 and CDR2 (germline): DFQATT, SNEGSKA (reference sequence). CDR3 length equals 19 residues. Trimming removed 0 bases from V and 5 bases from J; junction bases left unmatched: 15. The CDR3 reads CSARDSSTSGGPGGDTQYF. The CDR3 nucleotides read TGCAGTGCTAGAGATTCTTCGACTAGCGGGGGCCCAGGGGGAGATACGCAGTATTTT.